This T cell receptor (beta chain) is drawn from a study of CD8 T cells in ankylosing spondylitis. Trimming removed 0 bases at V and 3 bases at J, with 9 bases between. The germline CDR1 and CDR2 sequences are SGHRS and YFSETQ. The CDR3 runs to 15 residues. TCRdb recomputed calls from the 5' RACE reads with MiXCR, one row per CDR3 protein. The table lists tens of thousands of distinct CDR3 sequences, 6.2% of them singletons. V gene TRBV5-1 combines with J gene TRBJ2-2; D is possibly TRBD2 (5 bases). This clonotype was sampled from a male donor with ankylosing spondylitis. Sequencing was done on a sample of synovial fluid, either unsorted or a sorted T cell fraction (not recorded which). DNA of the CDR3: TGCGCCAGCAGCTTGGTGGACTCTTACACCGGGGAGCTGTTTTTT. This encodes CASSLVDSYTGELFF.